This section outlines one T cell receptor (beta chain) sequence together with its context. This sample stems from a study of control samples from healthy donors and cancer patients. Deletions cut 1 base from V and 1 base from J, with 10 bases between. The length of the CDR3 is 15 residues. Germline CDR1 and CDR2: LGHNA and YNFKEQ. The protocol was immunoSEQ multiplex PCR, while the TCRdb copy is restricted to in-frame clones and leaves out a portion. The table has fewer than 80,000 clones, around 90% seen once; the top ten hold nearly 6%. The chain has TRBV4-2 and TRBJ2-5; D may match TRBD1 or TRBD2 (6 bases each). The source is a man in his sixties with colorectal cancer. Input material: PBMCs. This CDR3 reads CASSQGGGGQETQYF. CDR3 nucleotide sequence: TGTGCCAGCAGCCAAGGAGGAGGGGGCCAAGAGACCCAGTACTTC.